These 5 T cell receptor beta chains originate from one sample sequenced in a study of blood T cell repertoires in COVID-19. Here immunoSEQ multiplex PCR was the method, and the copy in TCRdb shows in-frame clones only, minus some. The sample holds fewer than 250,000 clones, roughly 82% seen once. The material sequenced was peripheral blood. These receptors all stem from a woman aged 60-75 years with COVID-19, enrolled during active disease.

This chain links TRBV28 with TRBJ2-1, with TRBD2 matching over 7 bases. The CDR3 is 16 residues long. V was pared by 4 bases and J by 3 bases, with 9 bases of the junction left unmatched. From germline, CDR1 is MDHEN and CDR2 SYDVKM. CDR3 nucleotides: TGTGCCAGCAGTTATCTAGCGGTGGGCGACTACAATGAGCAGTTCTTC. It yields the protein CASSYLAVGDYNEQFF.

CDR3 residues: CASSYIENTEAFF. CDR3 nucleotides: TGTGCCAGCAGTTATATAGAGAACACTGAAGCTTTCTTT. The rearrangement joins TRBV12-3 or TRBV12-4 to TRBJ1-1; no clear D gene. V was shortened by 4 bases and J by 1 base, with 7 bases between the two germline ends. The CDR3 spans 13 residues.

The rearrangement links TRBV6-5 to TRBJ2-2; D is unclear. V was cut by 2 bases and J by 6 bases, with 7 bases left in between. Germline V gene sequence: CDR1 MNHEY, CDR2 SVGAGI. This CDR3 region has 13 residues. The CDR3 reads CASSYRGPGELFF. The DNA for the CDR3 is TGTGCCAGCAGTTACCGAGGTCCCGGGGAGCTGTTTTTT.

This chain uses TRBV27 with TRBJ2-5, with D possibly matching TRBD2 (7 bases). The germline gives CDR1 MNHEY, CDR2 SMNVEV (reference sequence). V dropped 1 base and J dropped 7 bases, with 13 bases sitting between them. The CDR3 is 14 residues long. The CDR3 DNA reads TGTGCCAGCAGTTTATTGGGGGGGCGTCGGACCCAGTACTTC. It translates to CASSLLGGRRTQYF.

The V call is TRBV21-1, the J call TRBJ1-4; no check of the table's D call, TRBD1, against the DNA was made. TRBV21-1 is assigned pseudogene status. The CDR3 extends over 18 amino acids. The CDR3 sequence is CARTPGHDDGATNEKLFF. The DNA for the CDR3 is TGTGCCAGGACCCCGGGACACGATGACGGGGCAACTAATGAAAAACTGTTTTTT.